This T cell receptor beta chain is drawn from a study of early T cells in non-severe SARS-CoV-2 infection. Across the whole study: The sequenced material was bulk RNA from unsorted whole blood, and its chains were unpaired. Study findings and constraints: Missing private and CD4 specificities, VDJdb matching favored anti-spike CD8 responses.

V was trimmed by 0 bases and J by 8 bases, leaving 10 bases between them. The CDR3 totals 13 residues. CDR1 and CDR2 from the germline V gene are ENHRY and SYGVKD. Unique molecular identifiers (one per individual cDNA molecule) were attached. TCRdb itself ran the 5' RACE reads through MiXCR, one entry per CDR3 protein. The sample contains 34,000 or so distinct CDR3 sequences, 9% of which appear only once. This clonotype was recorded many times. Its antigen remains unidentified. The material sequenced was whole blood. The J gene is TRBJ1-1, the V gene TRBV10-3; D remains unclear. This TCR came from an adult who was a healthcare worker with PCR-confirmed SARS-CoV-2 infection or an uninfected control (not recorded which). CDR3 nucleotide sequence: TGTGCCATCAGTGAGTCTAGATTCTGGGAAGCTTTCTTT. Translated: CAISESRFWEAFF.